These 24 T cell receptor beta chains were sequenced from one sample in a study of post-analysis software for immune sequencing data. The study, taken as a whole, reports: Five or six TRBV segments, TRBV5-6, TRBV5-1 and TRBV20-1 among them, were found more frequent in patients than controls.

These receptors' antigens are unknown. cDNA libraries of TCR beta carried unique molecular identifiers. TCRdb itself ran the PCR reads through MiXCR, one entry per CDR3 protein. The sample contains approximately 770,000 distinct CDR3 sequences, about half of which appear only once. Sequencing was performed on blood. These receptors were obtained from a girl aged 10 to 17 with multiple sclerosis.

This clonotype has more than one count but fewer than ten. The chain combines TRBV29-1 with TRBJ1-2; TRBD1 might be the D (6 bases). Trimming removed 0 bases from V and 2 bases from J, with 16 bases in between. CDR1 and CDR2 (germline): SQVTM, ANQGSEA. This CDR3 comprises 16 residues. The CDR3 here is CSVEDRQGLANYGYTF. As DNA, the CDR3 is TGCAGCGTTGAAGATAGGCAGGGGCTAGCGAACTATGGCTACACCTTC.

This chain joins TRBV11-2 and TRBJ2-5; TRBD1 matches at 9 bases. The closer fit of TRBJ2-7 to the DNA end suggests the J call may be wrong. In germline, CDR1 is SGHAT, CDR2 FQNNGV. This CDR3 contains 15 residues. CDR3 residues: CASSLHQTGGYEQYF. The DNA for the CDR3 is TGTGCCAGCAGCTTACACCAGACAGGGGGCTACGAGCAGTACTTC.

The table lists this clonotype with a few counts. CDR3 sequence reads: CASTHGGPNIQYF. The CDR3 bases are TGTGCCAGCACCCATGGGGGTCCAAACATTCAGTACTTC. V gene TRBV12-3 or TRBV12-4 combines with J gene TRBJ2-4; either TRBD1 or TRBD2 may fit D (5 bases each). V was pared by 7 bases and J by 6 bases, with 13 bases between. The CDR3 length is 13 residues.

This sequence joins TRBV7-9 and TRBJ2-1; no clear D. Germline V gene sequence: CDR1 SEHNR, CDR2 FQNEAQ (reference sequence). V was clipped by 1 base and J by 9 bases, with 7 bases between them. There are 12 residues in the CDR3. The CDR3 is CASSLEGPEQFF. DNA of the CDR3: TGTGCCAGCAGCTTAGAAGGTCCTGAGCAGTTCTTC.

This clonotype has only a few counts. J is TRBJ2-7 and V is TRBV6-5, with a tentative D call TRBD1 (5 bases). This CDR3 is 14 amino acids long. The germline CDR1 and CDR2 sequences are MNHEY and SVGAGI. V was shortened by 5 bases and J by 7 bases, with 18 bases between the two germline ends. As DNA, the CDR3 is TGTGCCAGCAGTAAAGGGGCAGTACCGGGTGAGCAGTACTTC. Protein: CASSKGAVPGEQYF.

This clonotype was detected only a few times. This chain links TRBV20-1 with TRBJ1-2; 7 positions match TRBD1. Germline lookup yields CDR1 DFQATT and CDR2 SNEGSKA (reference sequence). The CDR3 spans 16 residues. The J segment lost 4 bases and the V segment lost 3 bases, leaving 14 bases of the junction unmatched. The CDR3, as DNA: TGCAGTGCTAGTGGTATTGACAGGGTTTCAAGCTATGGCTACACCTTC. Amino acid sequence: CSASGIDRVSSYGYTF.

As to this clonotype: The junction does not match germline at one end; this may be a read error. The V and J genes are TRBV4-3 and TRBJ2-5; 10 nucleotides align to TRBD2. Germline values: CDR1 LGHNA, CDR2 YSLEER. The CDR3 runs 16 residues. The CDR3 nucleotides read TGCGCCAACAGCCAGGCAGCGGGAGGGCCGTCGTGGGAGCAGTACTTC. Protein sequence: CANSQAAGGPSWEQYF.

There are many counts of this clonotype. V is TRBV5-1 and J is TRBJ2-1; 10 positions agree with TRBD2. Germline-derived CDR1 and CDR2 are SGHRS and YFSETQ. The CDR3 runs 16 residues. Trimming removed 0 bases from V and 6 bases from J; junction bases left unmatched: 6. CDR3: CASSLDIASGSNEQFF. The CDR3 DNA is TGCGCCAGCAGCTTGGATATAGCTAGCGGGAGCAATGAGCAGTTCTTC. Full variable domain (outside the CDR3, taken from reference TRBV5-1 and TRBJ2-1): KAGVTQTPRYLIKTRGQQVTLSCSPISGHRSVSWYQQTPGQGLQFLFEYFSETQRNKGNFPGRFSGRQFSNSRSEMNVSTLELGDSALYLCASSLDIASGSNEQFFGPGTRLTVL.

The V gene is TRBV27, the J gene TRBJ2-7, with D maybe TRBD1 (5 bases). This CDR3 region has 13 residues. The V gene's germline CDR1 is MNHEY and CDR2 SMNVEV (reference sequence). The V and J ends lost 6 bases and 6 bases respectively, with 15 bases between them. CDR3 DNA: TGTGCCAGCAGAGGTCTTGGGGCTTCCGAGCAGTACTTC. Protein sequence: CASRGLGASEQYF.

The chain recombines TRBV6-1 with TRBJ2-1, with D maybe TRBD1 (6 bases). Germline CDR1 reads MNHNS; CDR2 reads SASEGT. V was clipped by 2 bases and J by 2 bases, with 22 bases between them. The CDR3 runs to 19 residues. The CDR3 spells CASSEPQGRIVLPYNEQFF. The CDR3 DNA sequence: TGTGCCAGCAGTGAACCACAGGGTAGAATTGTCCTCCCCTACAATGAGCAGTTCTTC.

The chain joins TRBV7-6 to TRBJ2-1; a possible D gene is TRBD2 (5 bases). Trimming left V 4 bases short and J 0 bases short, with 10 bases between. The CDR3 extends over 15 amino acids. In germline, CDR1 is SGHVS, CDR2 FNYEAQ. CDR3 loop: CASSSSMSSYNEQFF. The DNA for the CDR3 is TGTGCCAGCAGCTCTAGCATGAGCTCCTACAATGAGCAGTTCTTC.

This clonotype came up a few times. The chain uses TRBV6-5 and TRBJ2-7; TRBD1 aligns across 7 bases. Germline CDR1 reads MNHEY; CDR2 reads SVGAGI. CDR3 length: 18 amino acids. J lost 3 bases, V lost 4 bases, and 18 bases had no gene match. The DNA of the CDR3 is TGTGCCAGCAGTTTCACCGGCCCGACAGGGACACTGAACTACGAGCAGTACTTC. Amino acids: CASSFTGPTGTLNYEQYF.

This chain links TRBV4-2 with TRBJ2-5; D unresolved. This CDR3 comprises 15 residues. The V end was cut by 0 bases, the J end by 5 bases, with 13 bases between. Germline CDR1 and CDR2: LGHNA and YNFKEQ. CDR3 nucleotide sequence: TGTGCCAGCAGCCAAGATCAAAATAGAAAGGAGACCCAGTACTTC. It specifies CASSQDQNRKETQYF.

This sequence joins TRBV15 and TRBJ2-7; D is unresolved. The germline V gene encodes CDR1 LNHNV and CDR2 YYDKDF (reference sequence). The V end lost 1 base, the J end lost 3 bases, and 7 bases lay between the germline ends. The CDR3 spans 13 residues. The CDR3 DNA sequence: TGTGCCACCAGCAGAGGTTCCGGCTACGAGCAGTACTTC. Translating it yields CATSRGSGYEQYF.

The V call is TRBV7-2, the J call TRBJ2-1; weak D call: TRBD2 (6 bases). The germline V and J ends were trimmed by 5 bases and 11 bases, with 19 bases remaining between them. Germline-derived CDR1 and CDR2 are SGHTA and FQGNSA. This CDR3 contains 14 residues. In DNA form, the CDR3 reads TGTGCCAGCAGCCCGAGACTAGTTCCCCACCAGCAGTTCTTC. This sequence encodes CASSPRLVPHQQFF.

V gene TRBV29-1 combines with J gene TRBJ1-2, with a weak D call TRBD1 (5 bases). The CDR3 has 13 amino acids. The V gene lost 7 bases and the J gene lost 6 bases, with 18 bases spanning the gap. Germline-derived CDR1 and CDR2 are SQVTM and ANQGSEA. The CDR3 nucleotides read TGCAGCGCCAAGATTACAGGAACCGATGGCTACACCTTC. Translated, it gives CSAKITGTDGYTF.

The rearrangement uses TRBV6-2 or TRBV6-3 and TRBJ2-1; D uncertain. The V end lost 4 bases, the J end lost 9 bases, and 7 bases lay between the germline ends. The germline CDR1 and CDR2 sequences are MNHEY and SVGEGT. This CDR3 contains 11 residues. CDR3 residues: CASSSAAEQFF. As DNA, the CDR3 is TGTGCCAGCAGTTCCGCGGCTGAGCAGTTCTTC.

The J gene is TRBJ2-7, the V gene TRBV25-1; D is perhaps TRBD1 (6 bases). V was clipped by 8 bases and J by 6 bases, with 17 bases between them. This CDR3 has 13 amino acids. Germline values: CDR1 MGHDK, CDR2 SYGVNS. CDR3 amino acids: CASSLTGTCEQYF. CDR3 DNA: TGTGCCAGCTCCCTAACAGGGACGTGCGAGCAGTACTTC.

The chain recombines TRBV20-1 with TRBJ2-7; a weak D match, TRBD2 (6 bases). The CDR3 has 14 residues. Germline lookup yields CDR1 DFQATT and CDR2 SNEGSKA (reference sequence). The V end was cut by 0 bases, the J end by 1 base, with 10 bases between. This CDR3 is CSAREDSGSYEQYF. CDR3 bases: TGCAGTGCTAGAGAAGATAGCGGATCCTACGAGCAGTACTTC.

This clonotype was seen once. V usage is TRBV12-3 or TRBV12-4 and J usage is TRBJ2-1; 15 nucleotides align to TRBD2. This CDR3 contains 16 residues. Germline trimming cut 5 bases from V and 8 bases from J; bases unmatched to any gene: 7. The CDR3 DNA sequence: TGTGCCAGCAGTATCGGACTAGCGGGAGGGCGGTATGAGCAGTTCTTC. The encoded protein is CASSIGLAGGRYEQFF.

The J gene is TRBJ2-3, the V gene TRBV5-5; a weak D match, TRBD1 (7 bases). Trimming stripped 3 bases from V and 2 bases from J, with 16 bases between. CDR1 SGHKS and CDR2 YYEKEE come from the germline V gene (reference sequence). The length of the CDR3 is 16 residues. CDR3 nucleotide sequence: TGTGCCAGCAGCTCGCGACAGGGAGGAGCCACAGATACGCAGTATTTT. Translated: CASSSRQGGATDTQYF.

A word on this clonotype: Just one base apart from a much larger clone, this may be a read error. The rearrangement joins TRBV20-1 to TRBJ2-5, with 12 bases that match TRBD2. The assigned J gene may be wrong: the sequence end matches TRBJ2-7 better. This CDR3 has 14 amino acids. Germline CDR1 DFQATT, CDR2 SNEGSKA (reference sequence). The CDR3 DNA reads TGCAGTCCTATGACTAGCGGGAGAGGCTACGAGCAGTACTTC. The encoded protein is CSPMTSGRGYEQYF.

CDR3 loop: CASGRDPGGETQYF. CDR3 DNA sequence: TGTGCCAGCGGCCGGGACCCGGGGGGAGAGACCCAGTACTTC. V usage is TRBV9 and J usage is TRBJ2-5; 7 positions agree with TRBD2. This CDR3 is 14 amino acids long. V lost 7 bases and J lost 4; bases outside the gene matches: 10. Germline V gene lookup returns CDR1 SGDLS and CDR2 YYNGEE.

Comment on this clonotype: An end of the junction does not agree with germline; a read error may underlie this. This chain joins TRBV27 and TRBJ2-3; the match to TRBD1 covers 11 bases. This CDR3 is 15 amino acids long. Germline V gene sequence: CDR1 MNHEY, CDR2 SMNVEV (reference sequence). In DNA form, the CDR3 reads TGTGCCAGCAGTCCGAGGACAGGGGGCACAGTTACGCAGTATTTT. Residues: CASSPRTGGTVTQYF.